Presented here are 3 T cell receptor beta chains from one specimen sequenced in a study of T cells in Graves' hyperthyroidism and ophthalmopathy. Amplified regions were TCR beta CDR3 sequences from RNA transcripts. HTBI primers were employed in a first-round RT-PCR of the TCR CDR3. MiXCR, applied by TCRdb to the multiplex PCR reads, yields one record per CDR3 protein. The top ten clones hold over 11% of a sample with a few hundred thousand distinct CDR3 sequences, approximately 14% of them seen once. Source material: blood. The receptors originated from a woman aged 40 to 50 with Graves' hyperthyroidism.

This clonotype was picked up many times. This chain uses TRBV5-1 with TRBJ2-7; 9 bases agree with TRBD1. This CDR3 contains 15 residues. CDR1 and CDR2 (germline): SGHRS, YFSETQ. The V gene end was trimmed by 0 bases and the J gene end by 5 bases; junction bases not matched to a gene: 6. CDR3 nucleotide sequence: TGCGCCAGCAGCTTGGCGGGGACAGGGTCCAACGAGCAGTACTTC. Translating it yields CASSLAGTGSNEQYF. Full variable domain (outside the CDR3, taken from reference TRBV5-1 and TRBJ2-7): KAGVTQTPRYLIKTRGQQVTLSCSPISGHRSVSWYQQTPGQGLQFLFEYFSETQRNKGNFPGRFSGRQFSNSRSEMNVSTLELGDSALYLCASSLAGTGSNEQYFGPGTRLTVT.

With regard to this clonotype: A much larger clone sits a single nucleotide away, making a read error possible. V usage is TRBV30 and J usage is TRBJ2-1, with D maybe TRBD1 (6 bases). Germline loops: CDR1 GTSNPN, CDR2 SVGIG (reference sequence). This CDR3 comprises 14 residues. Trimming removed 1 base at V and 8 bases at J, with 15 bases between. The CDR3 spells CAWSAQGIPYEQFF. CDR3 in DNA: TGTGCCTGGAGTGCGCAGGGGATACCCTATGAGCAGTTCTTC.

This clonotype was seen repeatedly, ten times or more. This chain connects TRBV29-1 to TRBJ2-3, with 8 bases identical to TRBD1. J was trimmed by 2 bases and V by 7 bases; bases with no gene match: 8. This CDR3 spans 14 amino acids. The germline V gene has CDR1 SQVTM and CDR2 ANQGSEA. The CDR3 DNA reads as TGCAGCGGTCGGACAGGGCTCCACACAGATACGCAGTATTTT. Its translation is CSGRTGLHTDTQYF.